This TCR beta chain was retrieved from a study of blood T cell repertoires in COVID-19. The wider study: Donors in the United States, Italy and Spain gave samples during acute or convalescent COVID-19. T cells, B-cell-depleted T cells, or PBMCs supplied cDNA or gDNA.

Source study methods: Amplified reference gene primers provided the basis for estimating nucleated cell counts. The assay was immunoSEQ multiplex PCR, and TCRdb's table has in-frame clones only and misses some. V, J and clone size were drawn from that table, and D and trimming were deduced from the DNA. The repertoire has roughly 50,000 clones, about 87% of them found once; the top ten carry over 10%. This CDR3 is built from 13 residues. The germline V and J ends were trimmed by 4 bases and 2 bases, with 9 bases remaining between them. Germline V gene sequence: CDR1 SGHRS, CDR2 YFSETQ. Specimen: peripheral blood. This TCR came from a man older than 75 with acute or convalescent COVID-19. The V call is TRBV5-1, the J call TRBJ2-5, with a possible D match to TRBD1 (6 bases). The CDR3 nucleotides are TGCGCCAGCAGCAGGGGGAATCAAGAGACCCAGTACTTC. Protein: CASSRGNQETQYF.